Below are 2 T cell receptor beta chains sequenced from a single sample in a study of blood T cells in healthy people across ages. A sample-barcoded 5' primer and a J-beta primer mix were used in a second PCR of about 6 to 12 cycles. TCRdb reanalysed the 5' RACE reads using MiXCR and keeps one entry per CDR3 protein. The table shows roughly 640,000 distinct CDR3 sequences, with 25% to 35% occurring only once. Sequenced input: blood. These TCRs come from a woman aged 80 or over in good health.

This rearrangement joins TRBV30 to TRBJ1-2; 8 bases are a match to TRBD1. With 4 bases clipped from V and 4 bases from J, the junction kept 8 bases outside the gene matches. The CDR3 extends over 14 amino acids. Germline CDR1 and CDR2: GTSNPN and SVGIG (reference sequence). CDR3 sequence reads: CAWTLTGAVYGYTF. For the CDR3, the DNA is TGTGCCTGGACCTTGACAGGGGCAGTCTATGGCTACACCTTC. Complete variable domain (other parts from reference TRBV30 and TRBJ1-2): SQTIHQWPATLVQPVGSPLSLECTVEGTSNPNLYWYRQAAGRGLQLLFYSVGIGQISSEVPQNLSASRPQDRQFILSSKKLLLSDSGFYLCAWTLTGAVYGYTFGSGTRLTVV.

This clonotype was detected many times. The CDR3 nucleotides are TGCAGTGCTGGGGGACAGGGGGTCACAGATACGCAGTATTTT. The encoded protein is CSAGGQGVTDTQYF. V is TRBV20-1 and J is TRBJ2-3; the match to TRBD1 covers 11 bases. The V segment lost 5 bases and the J segment 2 bases; nucleotides outside the gene matches: 3. The CDR3 sequence is 14 residues long. The V gene's germline CDR1 is DFQATT and CDR2 SNEGSKA (reference sequence).